This T cell receptor (beta chain) appears in the sequencing data of a study of T cell repertoires in cytomegalovirus infection. Overall study: Both a matching HLA type and CMV infection were indicated by public TCR beta signatures. Study-wide results and caveats: Summed frequency of shared TCR beta families picked out CMV carriers who also had the relevant HLA.

From the reads, TCRdb called clonotypes with MiXCR, one entry per CDR3 protein. In the table there are about 400,000 distinct CDR3 sequences, less than 20% of which are singletons. This clonotype turned up a few times. What it binds is not known. The specimen was PBMCs. The clonotype originates from a human donor in good health (CMV status not recorded). Some clones in this sample may be carry-over from other donors' samples.

Here the CDR3 DNA reads TGTGCCAACGGGCCGAATGAGCAGTTCTTC. Its protein is CANGPNEQFF. The V gene is TRBV7-6, the J gene TRBJ2-1, with D uncertain. Germline lookup yields CDR1 SGHVS and CDR2 FNYEAQ. There are 10 residues in the CDR3. V was pared by 10 bases and J by 7 bases, with 8 bases between.